These 32 T cell receptor beta chains originate from one sample sequenced in a study of shared clonotypes between healthy human individuals. Clones were read by immunoSEQ multiplex PCR, and TCRdb kept only the in-frame ones, dropping some. Among about 1 million clones listed, 65% to 80% were seen once. The source material was memory CD4+ T cells sorted from blood. Subset: CD45RA-negative fraction. These receptors came from a man between 18 and 35 years old in good health.

The V gene is TRBV29-1, the J gene TRBJ2-5, with a tentative D call TRBD1 (7 bases). Deletions cut 8 bases from V and 4 bases from J, with 14 bases between. The CDR3 extends over 12 amino acids. The V gene's germline CDR1 is SQVTM and CDR2 ANQGSEA. The CDR3 sequence: CSSRQGGETQYF. Written as DNA, the CDR3 is TGCAGCTCAAGACAGGGAGGAGAGACCCAGTACTTC.

The chain joins TRBV13 to TRBJ2-7; a possible D gene is TRBD1 (6 bases). CDR1 is PRHDT and CDR2 is FYEKMQ in the germline V gene (reference sequence). Trimming removed 5 bases from V and 0 bases from J, with 14 bases in between. The length of the CDR3 is 15 residues. CDR3 nucleotide sequence: TGTGCCAGCAGCGGGGACCTCAGGGGCTCCTACGAGCAGTACTTC. Translating gives CASSGDLRGSYEQYF.

A few counts support this clone. The V gene is TRBV5-4, the J gene TRBJ1-2; TRBD1 agrees at 7 bases. The V gene end was trimmed by 2 bases and the J gene end by 4 bases; junction bases not matched to a gene: 8. The CDR3 spans 15 residues. CDR1 is SGHNT and CDR2 is YYREEE in the germline V gene (reference sequence). CDR3 protein: CASSFQLAGGYGYTF. CDR3 nucleotides: TGTGCCAGCAGCTTTCAGTTGGCAGGGGGCTATGGCTACACCTTC.

The chain recombines TRBV15 with TRBJ2-1; the D is unclear. The germline V gene has CDR1 LNHNV and CDR2 YYDKDF (reference sequence). Trimming took 6 bases from V and 9 from J, leaving 15 bases between them. The CDR3 loop spans 13 amino acids. CDR3 sequence reads: CATSPHSSGEQFF. The CDR3 DNA follows: TGTGCCACCAGTCCCCACAGTAGTGGTGAGCAGTTCTTC.

This sequence joins TRBV14 and TRBJ1-6; no definite D call. CDR3 length: 15 amino acids. V lost 1 base and J 10 bases, leaving 14 bases between the germline ends. Germline-derived CDR1 and CDR2 are SGHDN and FVKESK. Here the CDR3 reads CASSQGVWEGSPLHF. The CDR3 DNA reads as TGTGCCAGCAGCCAAGGGGTATGGGAAGGATCACCCCTCCACTTT.

This chain joins TRBV7-3 and TRBJ1-3; 12 nucleotides line up with TRBD1. This CDR3 region has 17 residues. Germline assignment: CDR1 SGHTA and CDR2 FQGTGA. The ends lost 1 base at V and 4 bases at J; junction bases unmatched: 5. CDR3 residues: CASSLRDRGRSGNTIYF. In nucleotides, the CDR3 is TGTGCCAGCAGCTTAAGGGACAGGGGGCGCTCCGGAAACACCATATATTTT. The full variable domain, completed using reference TRBV7-3 and TRBJ1-3, is GAGVSQTPSNKVTEKGKYVELRCDPISGHTALYWYRQSLGQGPEFLIYFQGTGAADDSGLPNDRFFAVRPEGSVSTLKIQRTERGDSAVYLCASSLRDRGRSGNTIYFGEGSWLTVV.

This chain links TRBV28 with TRBJ2-6; D ambiguous. This CDR3 spans 15 amino acids. In germline, CDR1 is MDHEN, CDR2 SYDVKM. Trimming took off 6 bases at V and 0 bases at J, with 9 bases between the two ends. For the CDR3, the DNA is TGTGCCAGCAGGCCTCGAGGCTCTGGGGCCAACGTCCTGACTTTC. Its protein is CASRPRGSGANVLTF. Drawing the rest from reference TRBV28 and TRBJ2-6, the complete variable domain is DVKVTQSSRYLVKRTGEKVFLECVQDMDHENMFWYRQDPGLGLRLIYFSYDVKMKEKGDIPEGYSVSREKKERFSLILESASTNQTSMYLCASRPRGSGANVLTFGAGSRLTVL.

The chain couples TRBV18 to TRBJ2-5; 11 bases match TRBD2. Germline trimming cut 3 bases from V and 9 bases from J; bases unmatched to any gene: 9. CDR3 size: 15 residues. Germline V gene data show CDR1 as KGHSH and CDR2 as LQKENI. The CDR3 spells CASSPTTSGMLAQYF. CDR3 in DNA: TGTGCCAGCTCACCGACGACTAGCGGGATGCTTGCCCAGTACTTC.

V and J are TRBV9 and TRBJ1-6; D possibly corresponds to TRBD1 (6 bases). Per the germline V gene, CDR1 is SGDLS and CDR2 is YYNGEE. This CDR3 spans 14 amino acids. The V and J ends lost 4 bases and 7 bases respectively, with 12 bases between them. The CDR3 sequence: CASSPRQANSPLHF. The CDR3 DNA is TGTGCCAGCAGCCCGAGACAGGCGAATTCACCCCTCCACTTT.

This clone was counted between two and nine times. J is TRBJ2-3 and V is TRBV5-1; 8 bases are shared with TRBD2. After removal of 4 bases from V and 1 base from J, the junction contained 8 bases not matched to a gene. The CDR3 consists of 16 residues. Per germline, CDR1 SGHRS and CDR2 YFSETQ. The CDR3 region is CASSERAAGGTDTQYF. Written as DNA, the CDR3 is TGCGCCAGCAGCGAAAGGGCAGCGGGGGGCACAGATACGCAGTATTTT. The full variable domain, in which reference TRBV5-1 and TRBJ2-3 provide the parts outside the CDR3, is KAGVTQTPRYLIKTRGQQVTLSCSPISGHRSVSWYQQTPGQGLQFLFEYFSETQRNKGNFPGRFSGRQFSNSRSEMNVSTLELGDSALYLCASSERAAGGTDTQYFGPGTRLTVL.

This clone was picked up one time. The sample carries other DNA sequences with the same CDR3. This sequence joins TRBV2 and TRBJ2-2; 8 nucleotides align to TRBD2. The V gene's germline CDR1 is SNHLY and CDR2 FYNNEI. Trimming removed 2 bases from V and 4 bases from J; junction bases left unmatched: 3. This CDR3 has 15 amino acids. CDR3 sequence (DNA): TGTGCCAGCAGTGAATCCGGGGGGGGCACCGGGGAGCTGTTTTTT. This encodes CASSESGGGTGELFF. Combining the CDR3 with reference TRBV2 and TRBJ2-2 gives the whole variable domain EPEVTQTPSHQVTQMGQEVILRCVPISNHLYFYWYRQILGQKVEFLVSFYNNEISEKSEIFDDQFSVERPDGSNFTLKIRSTKLEDSAMYFCASSESGGGTGELFFGEGSRLTVL.

The chain recombines TRBV2 with TRBJ2-5; 12 bases align to TRBD2. Unmatched junction bases numbered 11, after V lost 7 bases and J lost 2 bases. This CDR3 spans 17 amino acids. CDR1 is SNHLY, CDR2 FYNNEI, per germline. The CDR3 DNA is TGTGCCAGCAAGAGCACTAGCGGGGGGCGTCGGCAAGAGACCCAGTACTTC. This codes for CASKSTSGGRRQETQYF.

This chain connects TRBV19 to TRBJ1-2, with 8 bases aligning to TRBD1. CDR3 length equals 14 residues. Germline CDR1 LNHDA, CDR2 SQIVND (reference sequence). After removal of 5 bases from V and 2 bases from J, the junction contained 4 bases not matched to a gene. CDR3 nucleotide sequence: TGTGCCAGTAGTCCTGGGACAGGCAACTATGGCTACACCTTC. It codes for CASSPGTGNYGYTF.

V usage is TRBV7-2 and J usage is TRBJ2-3, with D tentatively TRBD1 (6 bases). V was pared by 5 bases and J by 4 bases, with 22 bases between. Germline loops: CDR1 SGHTA, CDR2 FQGNSA. The CDR3 sequence is 17 residues long. The CDR3 DNA sequence: TGTGCCAGCAGCCCTGCGGTGGGGGCGAACGGCGCAGATACGCAGTATTTT. Its translation is CASSPAVGANGADTQYF.

The sample holds one count of this clone. This chain joins TRBV27 and TRBJ2-1, with a weak D call TRBD2 (6 bases). The CDR3 spans 12 residues. Trimming shortened V by 10 bases and J by 8 bases, and 15 bases separated the two germline ends. Per germline, CDR1 MNHEY and CDR2 SMNVEV (reference sequence). CDR3 protein: CANGTSVDEQFF. In DNA, the CDR3 is TGTGCCAACGGGACTTCAGTCGATGAGCAGTTCTTC.

The V call is TRBV4-1, the J call TRBJ2-5; TRBD2 aligns across 8 bases. The CDR3 has 14 residues. Germline trimming cut 4 bases from V and 5 bases from J; bases unmatched to any gene: 6. CDR1 and CDR2 (germline): MGHRA, YSYEKL. The CDR3: CASSLGTRGETQYF. The DNA for the CDR3 is TGCGCCAGCAGCCTGGGGACTAGAGGGGAGACCCAGTACTTC.

The chain recombines TRBV18 with TRBJ1-4; D gene uncertain. This CDR3 contains 20 residues. Trimming shortened V by 3 bases and J by 6 bases, and 29 bases separated the two germline ends. Germline CDR1 and CDR2: KGHSH and LQKENI. The CDR3 nucleotides read TGTGCCAGCTCACCCGTCAGCCAGGCTGGTAACAACTACGCGTATGAAAAACTGTTTTTT. Translated, it gives CASSPVSQAGNNYAYEKLFF.

The chain is built from TRBV4-2 and TRBJ2-7; D is uncertain. Per the germline V gene, CDR1 is LGHNA and CDR2 is YNFKEQ. The V and J ends lost 0 bases and 2 bases respectively, with 5 bases between them. There are 13 residues in the CDR3. The CDR3 sequence is CASSQDRTYEQYF. The CDR3 coding sequence is TGTGCCAGCAGCCAAGACCGGACCTACGAGCAGTACTTC.

V is TRBV6-1 and J is TRBJ1-6, with 8 nucleotides matching TRBD1. Germline-derived CDR1 and CDR2 are MNHNS and SASEGT. The length of the CDR3 is 14 residues. V shed 8 bases and J 10 bases; nucleotides not matched to a gene: 10. CDR3 in amino acids: CASSPTGVGSPLHF. The CDR3 nucleotides read TGTGCCAGCTCCCCGACAGGGGTGGGATCACCCCTCCACTTT.

The gene calls are TRBV5-4 and TRBJ1-1, with TRBD1 as a possible D gene (5 bases). There are 16 residues in the CDR3. Germline V CDR1 and CDR2: SGHNT, YYREEE (reference sequence). V was trimmed by 0 bases and J by 0 bases, leaving 12 bases between them. CDR3 sequence: CASSLAGGRMNTEAFF. In nucleotides, the CDR3 is TGTGCCAGCAGCTTGGCTGGGGGAAGAATGAACACTGAAGCTTTCTTT.

The chain joins TRBV28 to TRBJ2-7; 10 bases line up with TRBD2. The CDR3 loop spans 15 amino acids. V was clipped by 9 bases and J by 2 bases; unmatched bases: 10. Germline V gene lookup returns CDR1 MDHEN and CDR2 SYDVKM. The CDR3 loop reads CASRGGTSEAYEQYF. CDR3 DNA sequence: TGTGCCAGTAGGGGGGGGACTAGCGAAGCCTACGAGCAGTACTTC.

The chain is built from TRBV7-3 and TRBJ2-1, with D hard to call. V lost 4 bases to trimming and J lost 10 bases, with 17 bases between them. From germline, CDR1 is SGHTA and CDR2 FQGTGA. The CDR3 spans 14 residues. The CDR3 spells CASSSSPGSREQFF. DNA of the CDR3: TGTGCCAGCAGCTCCAGTCCCGGGTCACGGGAGCAGTTCTTC.

This clone was observed a few times. This chain uses TRBV13 with TRBJ1-6; D gene ambiguous. The CDR3 length is 13 residues. Germline assignment: CDR1 PRHDT and CDR2 FYEKMQ (reference sequence). The V gene lost 3 bases and the J gene lost 7 bases, with 7 bases spanning the gap. CDR3 DNA sequence: TGTGCCAGCAGCTTGGCACAGAATTCACCCCTCCACTTT. Translation: CASSLAQNSPLHF.

V gene TRBV19 combines with J gene TRBJ1-2; no clear D. V lost 4 bases, J lost 4 bases, and 19 bases lay in between. The CDR3 extends over 16 amino acids. The germline V gene has CDR1 LNHDA and CDR2 SQIVND (reference sequence). CDR3 region: CASSKGLFDGGYGYTF. Here the CDR3 DNA reads TGTGCCAGTAGTAAAGGTTTGTTCGACGGCGGCTATGGCTACACCTTC.

V and J are TRBV7-2 and TRBJ2-7; 10 bases are shared with TRBD1. The germline CDR1 and CDR2 sequences are SGHTA and FQGNSA. The junction had 4 bases not matched to a gene; V was cut back by 1 base and J by 1 base. The CDR3 consists of 16 residues. CDR3 protein: CASSLEGQGISYEQYF. Written as DNA, the CDR3 is TGTGCCAGCAGCTTAGAGGGACAGGGGATTTCCTACGAGCAGTACTTC. The full variable domain, with the rest looked up from reference TRBV7-2 and TRBJ2-7, is GAGVSQSPSNKVTEKGKDVELRCDPISGHTALYWYRQSLGQGLEFLIYFQGNSAPDKSGLPSDRFSAERTGGSVSTLTIQRTQQEDSAVYLCASSLEGQGISYEQYFGPGTRLTVT.

The V and J genes are TRBV23-1 and TRBJ2-1; perhaps TRBD1 as D (6 bases). TRBV23-1 is an ORF, and what it does is uncertain. This CDR3 comprises 12 residues. V was clipped by 11 bases and J by 8 bases, with 16 bases between them. CDR3: CAGNQGGDEQFF. In DNA form, the CDR3 reads TGCGCCGGCAACCAAGGGGGTGATGAGCAGTTCTTC.

The chain joins TRBV28 to TRBJ1-6; a weak D match, TRBD1 (6 bases). The CDR3 contains 15 residues. V was cut by 2 bases and J by 9 bases, with 14 bases left in between. CDR1 and CDR2 from the germline V gene are MDHEN and SYDVKM. The CDR3 is CASSLPTGSSSPLHF. The DNA for the CDR3 is TGTGCCAGCAGTTTACCAACAGGGTCCTCTTCACCCCTCCACTTT.

This clone was seen a handful of times. The chain links TRBV30 to TRBJ1-1; 7 bases are shared with TRBD1. This CDR3 spans 13 amino acids. Looked up from germline, CDR1 is GTSNPN and CDR2 is SVGIG (reference sequence). V was clipped by 4 bases and J by 1 base; unmatched bases: 3. The DNA for the CDR3 is TGTGCCTGGAACAAGGGGGCGAACACTGAAGCTTTCTTT. Translated, it gives CAWNKGANTEAFF.

This chain links TRBV30 with TRBJ2-3; the match to TRBD2 covers 11 bases. This CDR3 region has 16 residues. Germline loops: CDR1 GTSNPN, CDR2 SVGIG (reference sequence). CDR3 DNA sequence: TGTGCAACTACTAGCGGGGGCCACTCTAGCACAGATACGCAGTATTTT. As protein: CATTSGGHSSTDTQYF. Looking up the rest from reference TRBV30 and TRBJ2-3 gives the full variable domain: SQTIHQWPATLVQPVGSPLSLECTVEGTSNPNLYWYRQAAGRGLQLLFYSVGIGQISSEVPQNLSASRPQDRQFILSSKKLLLSDSGFYLCATTSGGHSSTDTQYFGPGTRLTVL.

On this clone itself: The sample holds other DNA sequences that translate to the same CDR3. V is TRBV30 and J is TRBJ2-3, with no clear D. This CDR3 has 11 residues. Germline V gene data show CDR1 as GTSNPN and CDR2 as SVGIG (reference sequence). V lost 2 bases and J lost 4, with 4 bases in between. As DNA, the CDR3 is TGTGCCTGGAGTTTGGCAGATACGCAGTATTTT. It encodes CAWSLADTQYF.

This clone was recorded once. This rearrangement joins TRBV5-1 to TRBJ1-3; possible D gene TRBD1, 5 bases. With 0 bases removed from V and 2 bases from J, the gap between germline ends came to 15 bases. The V gene's germline CDR1 is SGHRS and CDR2 YFSETQ. The CDR3 has 17 amino acids. The CDR3 region has the DNA TGCGCCAGCAGCTTGGGCCCAGGGACGACGGCTGGAAACACCATATATTTT. Translation gives CASSLGPGTTAGNTIYF.

The CDR3 DNA reads TGCGCCAGCAGCACCCGACCGGGACAGTTTAACTATGGCTACACCTTC. The encoded protein is CASSTRPGQFNYGYTF. The rearrangement links TRBV5-1 to TRBJ1-2; TRBD1 agrees at 7 bases. Germline assignment: CDR1 SGHRS and CDR2 YFSETQ. Unmatched junction bases numbered 10, after V lost 4 bases and J lost 1 base. The CDR3 totals 16 residues.